The 8 T cell receptor beta chains given below trace back to one sample, sequenced in a study of shared clonotypes between healthy human individuals. Profiled with immunoSEQ multiplex PCR; TCRdb holds only in-frame clones, not every one. The sample lists 1,500,000 or so clones; 98% were seen once. Input material: naive CD4+ T cells sorted from blood. Subset meaning: CD45RA+ positively selected. The receptors shown here come from a man aged 30 to 39 in good health.

The V gene is TRBV18, the J gene TRBJ2-3; D not certain. Germline lookup yields CDR1 KGHSH and CDR2 LQKENI. V lost 3 bases to trimming and J lost 1 base, with 14 bases between them. The CDR3 is 16 residues long. The CDR3 coding sequence is TGTGCCAGCTCACCCCTCCGTTCCGAACGCACAGATACGCAGTATTTT. Its protein product is CASSPLRSERTDTQYF.

The chain combines TRBV13 with TRBJ2-7, with TRBD1 identical over 8 bases. There are 18 residues in the CDR3. With 0 bases clipped from V and 4 bases from J, the junction kept 14 bases outside the gene matches. CDR1 and CDR2 (germline): PRHDT, FYEKMQ (reference sequence). CDR3 sequence: CASSLGPGDRDRRYEQYF. In DNA, the CDR3 is TGTGCCAGCAGCTTAGGCCCGGGGGACCGGGACAGGAGATACGAGCAGTACTTC.

V is TRBV5-1 and J is TRBJ2-3; 9 nucleotides line up with TRBD2. Unmatched junction bases numbered 7, after V lost 3 bases and J lost 5 bases. This CDR3 has 15 residues. From germline, CDR1 is SGHRS and CDR2 YFSETQ. CDR3 protein: CASSSQLAGQDTQYF. The CDR3 bases are TGCGCCAGCAGCTCTCAACTAGCGGGCCAAGATACGCAGTATTTT. Using reference TRBV5-1 and TRBJ2-3 for the parts outside the CDR3, the full variable domain is KAGVTQTPRYLIKTRGQQVTLSCSPISGHRSVSWYQQTPGQGLQFLFEYFSETQRNKGNFPGRFSGRQFSNSRSEMNVSTLELGDSALYLCASSSQLAGQDTQYFGPGTRLTVL.

The chain recombines TRBV27 with TRBJ1-5, with D tentatively TRBD1 (5 bases). The V and J ends lost 4 bases and 3 bases respectively, with 10 bases between them. The CDR3 contains 14 residues. Germline V gene sequence: CDR1 MNHEY, CDR2 SMNVEV (reference sequence). The CDR3 loop is CASSSMTDNQPQHF. CDR3 coding DNA: TGTGCCAGCAGTTCTATGACAGACAATCAGCCCCAGCATTTT.

The gene calls are TRBV5-5 and TRBJ2-7, with D possibly matching TRBD2 (6 bases). Germline CDR1 and CDR2: SGHKS and YYEKEE (reference sequence). Between the trimmed V and J ends, which lost 4 bases and 6 bases, there was a span of 17 bases. The CDR3 length is 14 residues. CDR3 sequence reads: CASSTGTPPGEQYF. The CDR3 DNA reads as TGTGCCAGCAGCACCGGGACTCCCCCCGGCGAGCAGTACTTC.

This sequence joins TRBV9 and TRBJ2-3; 8 positions agree with TRBD2. The CDR3 sequence is 18 residues long. CDR1 is SGDLS, CDR2 YYNGEE, per germline. Germline trimming cut 0 bases from V and 3 bases from J; bases unmatched to any gene: 12. In nucleotides, the CDR3 is TGTGCCAGCAGCGTAGGGGGTGTAGCGGGGCCCCGGACAGATACGCAGTATTTT. It yields the protein CASSVGGVAGPRTDTQYF.

This chain links TRBV15 with TRBJ2-7, with TRBD2 matching over 7 bases. In germline, CDR1 is LNHNV, CDR2 YYDKDF (reference sequence). Trimming at V came to 0 bases and at J to 2 bases, leaving 10 bases not matched to a gene. The CDR3 loop spans 17 amino acids. The CDR3 DNA follows: TGTGCCACCAGCAGAGATCTTCCGGGACTAACAGCCTACGAGCAGTACTTC. It is translated as CATSRDLPGLTAYEQYF.

This chain joins TRBV28 and TRBJ1-4, with TRBD1 matching over 9 bases. After removal of 6 bases from V and 6 bases from J, the junction contained 8 bases not matched to a gene. The CDR3 spans 15 residues. CDR1 is MDHEN, CDR2 SYDVKM, per germline. The CDR3 DNA follows: TGTGCCAGCAGCACAGGGGGGACAGGGTATGAAAAACTGTTTTTT. It encodes CASSTGGTGYEKLFF.